These 14 T cell receptor beta chains share one sample of origin, sequenced in a study of blood T cell repertoires in COVID-19. Repertoires were generated with immunoSEQ multiplex PCR, while TCRdb's copy carries only in-frame clones and drops some. The sample carries under 300,000 clones, under 90% recorded once. Sequencing was carried out using PBMCs or T cells enriched from blood (not recorded which). All receptors come from a woman in her thirties or forties who had recovered from COVID-19.

The CDR3 loop is CASSSMGGNSPLHF. In DNA form, the CDR3 reads TGTGCCAGCAGCTCGATGGGAGGAAATTCACCCCTCCACTTT. The chain recombines TRBV7-2 with TRBJ1-6; no clear D gene. The germline gives CDR1 SGHTA, CDR2 FQGNSA. The CDR3 consists of 14 residues. Trimming took 4 bases from V and 7 from J, leaving 11 bases between them.

The rearrangement links TRBV6-5 to TRBJ2-5, with 8 bases matching TRBD2. The CDR3 spans 15 residues. The germline CDR1 and CDR2 sequences are MNHEY and SVGAGI. V lost 0 bases to trimming and J lost 2 bases; unmatched junction nucleotides: 2. In DNA, the CDR3 is TGTGCCAGCAGTTACTCACTAGCGGCTCAAGAGACCCAGTACTTC. Translation: CASSYSLAAQETQYF.

The count of this clone is one. The chain recombines TRBV6-5 with TRBJ1-2; possible D gene TRBD1, 6 bases. The germline CDR1 and CDR2 sequences are MNHEY and SVGAGI. V shed 5 bases and J shed 3 bases, with 16 bases lying between them. This CDR3 contains 15 residues. CDR3 sequence: CASSPTGPFDYGYTF. The CDR3, as DNA: TGTGCCAGCAGTCCCACAGGGCCCTTTGACTATGGCTACACCTTC.

The gene calls are TRBV7-2 and TRBJ1-1; no clear D. The CDR3 runs to 14 residues. V lost 3 bases, J lost 0 bases, and 8 bases lay in between. Looked up from germline, CDR1 is SGHTA and CDR2 is FQGNSA. CDR3 sequence: CASSFEFMNTEAFF. The CDR3 DNA follows: TGTGCCAGCAGCTTTGAGTTCATGAACACTGAAGCTTTCTTT.

The J gene is TRBJ2-7, the V gene TRBV7-2; 7 bases are shared with TRBD2. V shed 5 bases, J shed 3 bases, and the junction held 7 bases outside the gene matches. CDR3 length: 14 residues. Per germline, CDR1 SGHTA and CDR2 FQGNSA. CDR3 coding DNA: TGTGCCAGCAGCCCCACTAGCGTGAACTACGAGCAGTACTTC. It specifies CASSPTSVNYEQYF.

The rearrangement uses TRBV20-1 and TRBJ1-2; D may be TRBD1 (5 bases). The CDR3 totals 13 residues. Deletions cut 3 bases from V and 4 bases from J, with 12 bases between. The germline V gene has CDR1 DFQATT and CDR2 SNEGSKA (reference sequence). CDR3 sequence reads: CSASQGKGYGYTF. The DNA of the CDR3 is TGCAGTGCTAGTCAGGGTAAAGGCTATGGCTACACCTTC.

In its sample, this clone was seen once. V is TRBV7-9 and J is TRBJ1-1; D gene uncertain. V was clipped by 2 bases and J by 2 bases, with 9 bases between them. Germline loops: CDR1 SEHNR, CDR2 FQNEAQ (reference sequence). The CDR3 runs to 14 residues. The DNA of the CDR3 is TGTGCCAGCAGCTTAACAATCACCAACACTGAAGCTTTCTTT. It yields the protein CASSLTITNTEAFF.

CDR3 sequence (DNA): TGTGCCAGCAGCCAAGATCCCAGGGTGAGGGGCTACACCTTC. It encodes CASSQDPRVRGYTF. This rearrangement joins TRBV3-1 (or the pseudogene TRBV3-2) to TRBJ1-2; D might be TRBD1 (5 bases). CDR1 and CDR2 from the germline V gene are LGHDT and YNNKEL (reference sequence). Trimming cost V 0 bases and J 8 bases, with 13 bases left between them. This CDR3 contains 14 residues.

The chain couples TRBV9 to TRBJ2-1; TRBD1 matches at 8 bases. The CDR3 is 14 amino acids. Per germline, CDR1 SGDLS and CDR2 YYNGEE. V lost 3 bases, J lost 7 bases, and 6 bases stayed unmatched. The CDR3 DNA reads as TGTGCCAGCAGCGCCACAGGGGGTTGGAATGAGCAGTTCTTC. This translates into CASSATGGWNEQFF.

J is TRBJ1-1 and V is TRBV7-2, with 9 bases fitting TRBD1. This CDR3 has 13 residues. CDR1 and CDR2 from the germline V gene are SGHTA and FQGNSA. V gave up 5 bases and J gave up 10 bases; unmatched junction bases: 8. The CDR3 DNA follows: TGTGCCAGCAGCAAGGACAGGGGTCAGAGAGCTTTCTTT. Its protein is CASSKDRGQRAFF.

The rearrangement links TRBV7-3 to TRBJ2-1; 10 bases are shared with TRBD2. CDR3 size: 14 residues. The V segment lost 5 bases and the J segment 7 bases; nucleotides outside the gene matches: 5. The germline V gene encodes CDR1 SGHTA and CDR2 FQGTGA. For the CDR3, the DNA is TGTGCCAGCAGCCGTAGCGGGGGGTTGAATGAGCAGTTCTTC. Its translation: CASSRSGGLNEQFF.

The chain uses TRBV2 and TRBJ2-7; maybe TRBD1 (6 bases). Germline lookup yields CDR1 SNHLY and CDR2 FYNNEI. The CDR3 runs 12 residues. V was cut by 6 bases and J by 3 bases, with 9 bases left in between. CDR3 coding DNA: TGTGCCAGCAGCCTACAGGGCTACGAGCAGTACTTC. Encoded protein: CASSLQGYEQYF.

The chain couples TRBV19 to TRBJ2-1; D is unresolved. This CDR3 comprises 10 residues. V was clipped by 10 bases and J by 7 bases, with 8 bases between them. Germline CDR1 and CDR2: LNHDA and SQIVND (reference sequence). In nucleotides, the CDR3 is TGTGCCACCGAAGCTAATGAGCAGTTCTTC. It yields the protein CATEANEQFF.

The chain couples TRBV20-1 to TRBJ1-2; TRBD1 might be the D (6 bases). Trimming stripped 6 bases from V and 6 bases from J, with 17 bases between. The CDR3 loop spans 13 amino acids. Germline-derived CDR1 and CDR2 are DFQATT and SNEGSKA (reference sequence). Written as DNA, the CDR3 is TGCAGTGCGAGTACAGGGATTTTCAATGGCTACACCTTC. This encodes CSASTGIFNGYTF.